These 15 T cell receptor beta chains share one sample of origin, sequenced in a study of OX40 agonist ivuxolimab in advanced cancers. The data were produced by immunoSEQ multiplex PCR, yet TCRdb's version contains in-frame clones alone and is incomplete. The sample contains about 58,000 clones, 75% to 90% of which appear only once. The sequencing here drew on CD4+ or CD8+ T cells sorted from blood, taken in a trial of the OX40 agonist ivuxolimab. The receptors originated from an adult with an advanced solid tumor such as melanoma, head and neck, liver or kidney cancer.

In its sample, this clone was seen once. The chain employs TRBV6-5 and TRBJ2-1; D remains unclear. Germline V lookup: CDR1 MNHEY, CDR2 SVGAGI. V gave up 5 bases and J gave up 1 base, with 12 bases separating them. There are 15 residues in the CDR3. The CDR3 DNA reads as TGTGCCAGCAGTCCCGTATTGGAATCCTACAATGAGCAGTTCTTC. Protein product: CASSPVLESYNEQFF.

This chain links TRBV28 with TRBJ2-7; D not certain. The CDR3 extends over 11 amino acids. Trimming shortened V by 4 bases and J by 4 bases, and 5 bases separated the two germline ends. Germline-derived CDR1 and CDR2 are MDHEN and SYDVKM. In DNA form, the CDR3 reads TGTGCCAGCAGTTGGAGTTACGAGCAGTACTTC. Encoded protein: CASSWSYEQYF. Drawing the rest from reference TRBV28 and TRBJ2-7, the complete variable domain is DVKVTQSSRYLVKRTGEKVFLECVQDMDHENMFWYRQDPGLGLRLIYFSYDVKMKEKGDIPEGYSVSREKKERFSLILESASTNQTSMYLCASSWSYEQYFGPGTRLTVT.

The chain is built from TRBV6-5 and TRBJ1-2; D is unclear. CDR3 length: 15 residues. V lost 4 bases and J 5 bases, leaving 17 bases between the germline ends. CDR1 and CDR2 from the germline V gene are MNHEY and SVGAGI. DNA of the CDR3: TGTGCCAGCAGTTTGCGGCAGACTAAAGCTTATGGCTACACCTTC. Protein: CASSLRQTKAYGYTF.

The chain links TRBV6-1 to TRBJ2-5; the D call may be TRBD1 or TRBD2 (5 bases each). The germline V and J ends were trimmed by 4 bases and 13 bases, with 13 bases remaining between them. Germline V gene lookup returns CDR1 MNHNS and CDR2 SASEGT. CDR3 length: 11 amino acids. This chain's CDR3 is CASSALARGYF. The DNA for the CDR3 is TGTGCCAGCAGTGCCTTAGCGAGGGGGTACTTC.

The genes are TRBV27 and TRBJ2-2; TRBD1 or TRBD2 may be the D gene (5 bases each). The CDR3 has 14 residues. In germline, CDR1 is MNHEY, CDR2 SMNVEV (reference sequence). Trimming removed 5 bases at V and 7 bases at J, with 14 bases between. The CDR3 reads CASSGTAEIGELFF. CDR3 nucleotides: TGTGCCAGCAGTGGGACCGCTGAGATCGGGGAGCTGTTTTTT.

CDR3 DNA: TGTGCCAGCAGCCCCGTTACGGGGGGCCAGGAGACCCAGTACTTC. This encodes CASSPVTGGQETQYF. V is TRBV6-6 and J is TRBJ2-5, with D perhaps TRBD2 (7 bases). The CDR3 is 15 amino acids. The ends were cut back, 6 bases at V and 5 bases at J, with 19 bases in the middle. Germline CDR1 and CDR2: MNHNY and SVGAGI (reference sequence).

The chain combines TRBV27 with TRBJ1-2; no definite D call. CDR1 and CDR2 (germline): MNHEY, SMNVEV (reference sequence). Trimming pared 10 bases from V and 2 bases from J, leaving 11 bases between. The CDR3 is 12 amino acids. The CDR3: CATLAENYGYTF. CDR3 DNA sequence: TGTGCCACCTTGGCAGAGAACTATGGCTACACCTTC.

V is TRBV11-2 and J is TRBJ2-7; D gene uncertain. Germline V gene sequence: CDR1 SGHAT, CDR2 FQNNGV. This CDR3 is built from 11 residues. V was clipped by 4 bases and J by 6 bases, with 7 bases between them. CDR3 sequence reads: CASSSLFEQYF. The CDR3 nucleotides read TGTGCCAGCAGCTCCCTCTTCGAGCAGTACTTC.

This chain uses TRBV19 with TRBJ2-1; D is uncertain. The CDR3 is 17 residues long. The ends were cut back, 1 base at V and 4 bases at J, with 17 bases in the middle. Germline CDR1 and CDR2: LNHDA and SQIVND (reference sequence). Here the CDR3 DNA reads TGTGCCAGTAGTATAGTATGGTCCACTAACCTATACAATGAGCAGTTCTTC. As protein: CASSIVWSTNLYNEQFF.

CDR3 loop: CASSIGYQETQYF. CDR3 DNA: TGTGCCAGCAGCATAGGGTACCAAGAGACCCAGTACTTC. The rearrangement uses TRBV5-4 and TRBJ2-5; no firm D call. With 4 bases removed from V and 0 bases from J, the gap between germline ends came to 7 bases. CDR1 and CDR2 (germline): SGHNT, YYREEE (reference sequence). There are 13 residues in the CDR3.

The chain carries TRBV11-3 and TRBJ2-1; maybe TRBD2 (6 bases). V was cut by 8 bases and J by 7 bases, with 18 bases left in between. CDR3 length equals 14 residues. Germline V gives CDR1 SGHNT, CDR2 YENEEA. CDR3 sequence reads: CASSSSDRRNEQFF. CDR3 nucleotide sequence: TGTGCCAGCTCCTCTAGCGATCGGAGGAATGAGCAGTTCTTC. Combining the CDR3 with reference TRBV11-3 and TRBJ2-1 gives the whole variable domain EAGVVQSPRYKIIEKKQPVAFWCNPISGHNTLYWYLQNLGQGPELLIRYENEEAVDDSQLPKDRFSAERLKGVDSTLKIQPAELGDSAVYLCASSSSDRRNEQFFGPGTRLTVL.

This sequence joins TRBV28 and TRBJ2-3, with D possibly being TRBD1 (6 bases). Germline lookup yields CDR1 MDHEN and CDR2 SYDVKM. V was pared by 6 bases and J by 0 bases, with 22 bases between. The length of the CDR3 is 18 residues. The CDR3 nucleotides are TGTGCCAGCAGCCCAGGGCGTACAGGGAGAGGGAGCACAGATACGCAGTATTTT. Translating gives CASSPGRTGRGSTDTQYF.

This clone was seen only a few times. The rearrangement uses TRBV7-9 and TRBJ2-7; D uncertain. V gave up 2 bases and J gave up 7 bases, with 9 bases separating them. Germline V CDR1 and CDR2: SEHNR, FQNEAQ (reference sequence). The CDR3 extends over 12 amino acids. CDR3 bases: TGTGCCAGCAGCTTATCCATACAGGAGCAGTACTTC. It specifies CASSLSIQEQYF. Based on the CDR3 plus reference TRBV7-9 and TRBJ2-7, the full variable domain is DTGVSQNPRHKITKRGQNVTFRCDPISEHNRLYWYRQTLGQGPEFLTYFQNEAQLEKSRLLSDRFSAERPKGSFSTLEIQRTEQGDSAMYLCASSLSIQEQYFGPGTRLTVT.

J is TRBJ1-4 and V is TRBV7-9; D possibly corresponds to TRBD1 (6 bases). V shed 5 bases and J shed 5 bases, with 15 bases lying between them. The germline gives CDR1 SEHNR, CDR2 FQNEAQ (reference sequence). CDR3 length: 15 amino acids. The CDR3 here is CASSGMGHSNEKLFF. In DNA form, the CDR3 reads TGTGCCAGCAGCGGAATGGGACACTCGAATGAAAAACTGTTTTTT.

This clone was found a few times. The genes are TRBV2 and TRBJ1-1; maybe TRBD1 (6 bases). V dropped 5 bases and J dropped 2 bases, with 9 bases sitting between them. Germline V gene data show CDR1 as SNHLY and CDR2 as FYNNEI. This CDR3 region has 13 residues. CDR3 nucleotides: TGTGCCAGCAGTTCGACAGGAAACACTGAAGCTTTCTTT. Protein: CASSSTGNTEAFF.